The clone carrying this TCR beta chain has only a few counts. The antigen remains undetermined. The data were taken from a study of beta chain features in type 1 diabetes. Study-wide results and caveats: Lower insertion and higher deletion counts appeared at VDJ junctions in type 1 diabetes patients.

Donors underwent one heparinised blood draw, approximately 120 mL on average. Sequenced material consisted of expressed TCRB transcripts (all of the isolated RNA was reverse transcribed). Some clones are missing from TCRdb's copy, which holds only in-frame ones; the method was immunoSEQ multiplex PCR. The repertoire holds under 800,000 clones, with roughly 16% as singletons. Sequencing was done on a sample of naive CD4+ T cells from blood. The receptor was isolated from a man aged 18 to 29 in good health.

This CDR3 reads CASSPNLAGANVLTF. Here the CDR3 DNA reads TGTGCCAGCAGCCCTAACCTAGCTGGGGCCAACGTCCTGACTTTC. The chain is built from TRBV7-3 and TRBJ2-6; D gene ambiguous. This CDR3 has 15 residues. Trimming removed 5 bases at V and 2 bases at J, with 10 bases between. The V gene's germline CDR1 is SGHTA and CDR2 FQGTGA.